This T cell receptor (beta chain) derives from a study of blood T cell repertoires in COVID-19. Across the study: Samples came from the United States, Italy and Spain, spanning acute and convalescent COVID-19. Sample material is recorded as cDNA or gDNA derived from T cells, B-cell-depleted T cells, or PBMCs.

In the authors' workflow: Reference gene primer amplification in the assay estimated nucleated cell counts. Profiled with immunoSEQ multiplex PCR; TCRdb holds only in-frame clones, not every one. Clonal size and the V and J genes are those of that table, whereas D and trimming came from the DNA. The repertoire holds approximately 120,000 clones, around 88% seen once, with around 5% in the top ten. CDR1 is KGHDR, CDR2 SFDVKD, per germline. CDR3 length equals 14 residues. Trimming cost V 5 bases and J 2 bases, with 11 bases left between them. This clonotype originated in a human donor in a cohort sampled during active COVID-19. The V and J genes are TRBV24-1 and TRBJ1-2; D uncertain. The sequencing sample was made of peripheral blood. This CDR3 is CATSATDFNYGYTF. CDR3 in DNA: TGTGCCACCAGTGCTACGGACTTCAACTATGGCTACACCTTC.